The source of this T cell receptor (beta chain) is a study of blood T cells in healthy people across ages. Roughly 10 milliliters was the volume of peripheral blood drawn from each donor. The length of the CDR3 is 13 residues. Trimming cost V 0 bases and J 2 bases, with 4 bases left between them. Per the germline V gene, CDR1 is MNHEY and CDR2 is SMNVEV (reference sequence). The use of a sample-barcoded 5' primer and a J-beta primer mix characterized a second PCR of about 7 to 12 cycles. TCRdb fed the 5' RACE reads into MiXCR, producing one record per CDR3 protein. This sample has about 940,000 distinct CDR3 sequences, with around 48% found just once. Overall study results and limits: The study found more naive CD4+ cells and higher diversity in long-lived than aged donors.

This clonotype was seen only a few times. The antigen is undetermined. This TCR was sampled from a man younger than 40 in good health. Material: blood. This chain connects TRBV27 to TRBJ1-2, with unresolved D. CDR3 amino acids: CASSLSVNYGYTF. The CDR3 DNA sequence: TGTGCCAGCAGTTTATCAGTGAACTATGGCTACACCTTC.